This T cell receptor (beta chain) is from a study of beta chain features in type 1 diabetes. Findings and caveats of the study: In every one of the four CD4+ subsets, TCRB CDR3s were moderately but significantly shorter in Type 1 diabetes patients. Although PCR might favor shorter templates, it would do so equally in patients and controls.

Note on this clone: As yet, its antigen is unknown.

V was clipped by 5 bases and J by 4 bases, with 17 bases between them. Looked up from germline, CDR1 is SGHAT and CDR2 is FQNNGV. The CDR3 covers 15 residues. Populations obtained by sorting all exceeded 95% purity. What was sequenced were expressed TCRB transcripts, since all of the isolated RNA had been reverse transcribed. The assay was immunoSEQ multiplex PCR, and TCRdb's table has in-frame clones only and misses some. The sample has 680,000 or so clones, 13% seen once. The clonotype originates from a man aged 18 to 35 with type 1 diabetes. The sample consisted of naive CD4+ T cells from blood. The chain is built from TRBV11-2 and TRBJ1-2; a possible D gene is TRBD1 (6 bases). CDR3 region: CASSPVWGATYGYTF. CDR3 nucleotides: TGTGCCAGCAGCCCAGTTTGGGGGGCCACCTATGGCTACACCTTC.